The clone carrying this T cell receptor beta chain was seen many times. Its antigen is unidentified. MiXCR, run by TCRdb on the multiplex PCR reads, gives a single entry per CDR3 protein. The sample carries about 130,000 distinct CDR3 sequences, 21% recorded once. These data belong to a study of breast tumors, draining lymph nodes, adjacent tissues. Study findings and constraints: Luminal-like breast cancer showed significantly higher tumor–nontumor repertoire similarity than basal-like. Tumors had less TCR diversity than lymph nodes, more than nontumor tissue.

CDR3 length: 16 residues. Trimming at V came to 0 bases and at J to 7 bases, leaving 5 bases not matched to a gene. Germline V lookup: CDR1 WNHNN, CDR2 SYGVQD (reference sequence). Axillary draining lymph nodes of breast cancer patients supplied the node samples. The rearrangement joins TRBV10-1 to TRBJ2-1; 11 bases map to TRBD2. This receptor was taken from a female donor with breast cancer. Some clones in this sample may be carry-over from other donors' samples. Specimen: axillary lymph node tissue. This CDR3 reads CASSESWSSGRNEQFF. The CDR3 region has the DNA TGCGCCAGCAGTGAGTCCTGGTCTAGCGGGAGGAATGAGCAGTTCTTC.